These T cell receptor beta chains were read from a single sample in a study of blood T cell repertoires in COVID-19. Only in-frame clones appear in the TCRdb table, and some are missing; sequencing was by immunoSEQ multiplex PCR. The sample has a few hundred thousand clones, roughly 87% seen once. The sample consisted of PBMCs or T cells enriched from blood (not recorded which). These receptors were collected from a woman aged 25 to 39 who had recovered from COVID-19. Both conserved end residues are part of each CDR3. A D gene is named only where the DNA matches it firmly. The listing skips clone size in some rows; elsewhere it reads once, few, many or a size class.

CASSLGAGATNEKLFF	TGTGCCAGCAGCCTCGGGGCAGGGGCCACTAATGAAAAACTGTTTTTT	NA	NA	TRBV3-1/TRBV3-2	TRBJ1-4
CASRNDRAATNEKLFF	TGTGCCAGCAGGAATGACAGGGCCGCAACTAATGAAAAACTGTTTTTT	TRBD1	NA	TRBV7-9	TRBJ1-4
CASSEYRGYTF	TGTGCCAGCAGTGAATACAGGGGCTACACCTTC	NA	few	TRBV6-1	TRBJ1-2
CSASQGRTTGTQYF	TGCAGTGCTAGTCAGGGTCGAACCACGGGTACGCAGTATTTT	NA	NA	TRBV20-1	TRBJ2-3
CASSPYRDSRVMHEQYF	TGCGCCAGCAGCCCCTACCGGGACTCTCGCGTCATGCACGAGCAGTACTTC	NA	few	TRBV5-1	TRBJ2-7
CAIRGTGTSNGEQFF	TGTGCCATCAGGGGGACAGGGACATCTAATGGTGAGCAGTTCTTC	TRBD1	NA	TRBV10-3	TRBJ2-1
CASSLASGGASWEQYF	TGTGCCAGCAGCTTGGCTAGCGGGGGGGCCTCTTGGGAGCAGTACTTC	TRBD2	few	TRBV5-6	TRBJ2-7
CASRQGEDYEQYF	TGTGCCAGCAGACAGGGGGAGGACTACGAGCAGTACTTC	TRBD1	NA	TRBV2	TRBJ2-7
CASSSGQGADQPQHF	TGTGCCAGTAGTAGTGGACAGGGGGCTGATCAGCCCCAGCATTTT	TRBD1	NA	TRBV19	TRBJ1-5
CASSFLVGYSYEQYF	TGCGCCAGCAGCTTCCTGGTGGGCTACTCCTACGAGCAGTACTTC	NA	NA	TRBV5-1	TRBJ2-7
CASSLWDPGERVTNEKLFF	TGTGCCAGCAGTTTATGGGACCCCGGGGAGAGGGTCACTAATGAAAAACTGTTTTTT	NA	NA	TRBV28	TRBJ1-4
CASSLGVIWAPGELFF	TGTGCCAGCAGCTTAGGCGTTATTTGGGCGCCCGGGGAGCTGTTTTTT	NA	NA	TRBV7-2	TRBJ2-2
CASSEGTGGNTEAFF	TGCGCCAGCAGTGAAGGGACAGGCGGCAACACTGAAGCTTTCTTT	TRBD1	NA	TRBV10-1	TRBJ1-1
CSEELAGETQYF	TGCAGCGAGGAACTAGCGGGAGAGACCCAGTACTTC	TRBD2	NA	TRBV29-1	TRBJ2-5
CASSNNQGEPQHF	TGTGCCAGCAGTAATAACCAGGGGGAGCCCCAGCATTTT	TRBD1	once	TRBV6-5	TRBJ1-5
CASSLGGNYGYTF	TGTGCCAGCAGCCTTGGGGGGAACTATGGCTACACCTTC	NA	few	TRBV7-9	TRBJ1-2
CAGSLDSYQETQYF	TGTGCGGGGTCCCTAGACAGTTACCAAGAGACCCAGTACTTC	NA	once	TRBV30	TRBJ2-5
CASSLGLTSGGRGTQYF	TGCGCCAGCAGCTTGGGTTTAACTAGCGGGGGAAGAGGTACGCAGTATTTT	TRBD2	once	TRBV5-1	TRBJ2-3
CAWSIRTAPNQPQHF	TGTGCCTGGAGCATTAGGACAGCCCCCAACCAGCCCCAGCATTTT	NA	NA	TRBV30	TRBJ1-5
CASSRVGANEQFF	TGTGCCAGCAGTAGGGTGGGGGCCAATGAGCAGTTCTTC	NA	NA	TRBV27	TRBJ2-1
CASSVGAEGNQPQHF	TGTGCCAGCAGCGTAGGGGCAGAAGGCAATCAGCCCCAGCATTTT	NA	once	TRBV9	TRBJ1-5
CASSPTGQVTEQYF	TGTGCCAGCAGCCCAACGGGACAGGTAACCGAGCAGTACTTC	TRBD1	NA	TRBV3-1/TRBV3-2	TRBJ2-7
CASSSLAGGSGANVLTF	TGTGCCAGCAGCTCTTTAGCGGGGGGCTCTGGGGCCAACGTCCTGACTTTC	TRBD2	NA	TRBV13	TRBJ2-6
CASSGGLGGLNTEAFF	TGTGCCAGCAGCGGCGGGCTGGGGGGTCTGAACACTGAAGCTTTCTTT	NA	NA	TRBV9	TRBJ1-1